The TCR beta chain under discussion was sequenced for a study of T cell clonotyping in hematopoietic cell transplantation. Study results and limitations: At the given depth, recipient repertoires were over 95% de novo clonotypes. Recipient TCR diversity dropped after transplant; expanded clonotypes rose from day 30 to 180.

As to this clone: The antigen is undetermined.

Blood collection times were about day -28 and days 30, 100, 180 posttransplant. Libraries were prepared by immunoSEQ multiplex PCR; TCRdb keeps only in-frame clonotypes and omits some of them. The sample has around 6,800 clones, 77% seen once; the top ten hold approximately 30%. The CDR3 has 15 residues. Germline CDR1 MNHEY, CDR2 SMNVEV (reference sequence). Trimming removed 7 bases from V and 0 bases from J, with 13 bases in between. The sample in question was PBMCs, obtained 100 days after allogeneic stem cell transplant. This receptor was identified in a female patient aged 30-39 years who had an allogeneic stem cell transplant, so the T cells may come from the graft donor. Some clones in this sample may be carry-over from other donors' samples. The chain couples TRBV27 to TRBJ2-4; a possible D gene is TRBD1 (6 bases). CDR3 DNA: TGTGCCAGCAAACAGGGCAGTTTAGCCAAAAACATTCAGTACTTC. It yields the protein CASKQGSLAKNIQYF.